One and the same sample provided the 32 T cell receptor beta chains below, sequenced in a study of fetal regulatory T cell absence and autoimmunity. Clones were sequenced by immunoSEQ multiplex PCR, and TCRdb holds only the in-frame ones, with some missing. The sample includes around 100,000 clones, approximately 79% of them seen just once. Sequenced material: pancreas tissue. The receptors were sampled from a male donor with IPEX syndrome.

This chain uses TRBV7-9 with TRBJ1-4, with a possible D match to TRBD1 (6 bases). The V end was cut by 3 bases, the J end by 6 bases, with 20 bases between. This CDR3 comprises 17 residues. Germline loops: CDR1 SEHNR, CDR2 FQNEAQ (reference sequence). DNA of the CDR3: TGTGCCAGCAGCTTCTCCTATTACAGGGAGACCCATGAAAAACTGTTTTTT. Translation: CASSFSYYRETHEKLFF.

The rearrangement uses TRBV5-1 and TRBJ2-3; TRBD2 matches at 7 bases. Trimming removed 4 bases from V and 0 bases from J; junction bases left unmatched: 8. Looked up from germline, CDR1 is SGHRS and CDR2 is YFSETQ. The CDR3 sequence is 16 residues long. The CDR3 sequence: CASSRIAGLSTDTQYF. In DNA, the CDR3 is TGCGCCAGCAGCCGAATAGCGGGCTTAAGCACAGATACGCAGTATTTT.

The chain links TRBV6-5 to TRBJ1-2; possible D gene TRBD1, 5 bases. Between the trimmed V and J ends, which lost 6 bases and 1 base, there was a span of 9 bases. The CDR3 length is 13 residues. Per germline, CDR1 MNHEY and CDR2 SVGAGI. The DNA of the CDR3 is TGTGCCAGCAGCCCTGGGGGTAACTATGGCTACACCTTC. Amino acids: CASSPGGNYGYTF.

The V and J genes are TRBV7-2 and TRBJ2-1; D not resolved. This CDR3 spans 13 amino acids. The germline V and J ends were trimmed by 0 bases and 9 bases, with 9 bases remaining between them. From germline, CDR1 is SGHTA and CDR2 FQGNSA. The CDR3 loop reads CASSLAGSGEQFF. The CDR3 coding sequence is TGTGCCAGCAGCTTAGCAGGGTCGGGTGAGCAGTTCTTC.

The CDR3 protein is CASSPGTSYNEQFF. CDR3 nucleotide sequence: TGTGCCAGCAGCCCAGGGACTAGCTACAATGAGCAGTTCTTC. The V gene is TRBV5-4, the J gene TRBJ2-1, with 8 bases that match TRBD2. The ends lost 4 bases at V and 3 bases at J; junction bases unmatched: 3. The CDR3 has 14 amino acids. The V gene's germline CDR1 is SGHNT and CDR2 YYREEE (reference sequence).

This rearrangement joins TRBV7-6 to TRBJ2-1, with 9 positions matching TRBD2. Germline V gene lookup returns CDR1 SGHVS and CDR2 FNYEAQ. CDR3 size: 16 residues. V trimming: 7 bases; J trimming: 2 bases; junction bases outside the gene matches: 9. The CDR3 DNA reads as TGTGCCAGCACCTATTCGCGGGAGGGGACCTACAATGAGCAGTTCTTC. Its protein is CASTYSREGTYNEQFF.

This clone has only one observation. The V gene is TRBV5-1, the J gene TRBJ2-2; 15 bases match TRBD2. The ends lost 7 bases at V and 0 bases at J; junction bases unmatched: 7. The CDR3 has 18 residues. The germline V gene encodes CDR1 SGHRS and CDR2 YFSETQ. The CDR3 here is CASGTSGGTYANTGELFF. The CDR3 DNA follows: TGCGCCAGCGGGACTAGCGGGGGGACTTACGCGAACACCGGGGAGCTGTTTTTT.

V usage is TRBV10-3 and J usage is TRBJ2-3; no reliable D call. This CDR3 has 15 residues. Per the germline V gene, CDR1 is ENHRY and CDR2 is SYGVKD. V dropped 4 bases and J dropped 2 bases, with 13 bases sitting between them. The CDR3: CAISGALGYTDTQYF. The CDR3, as DNA: TGTGCCATCAGTGGGGCCTTGGGGTACACAGATACGCAGTATTTT.

The V gene is TRBV5-1, the J gene TRBJ2-3, with D perhaps TRBD2 (6 bases). With 2 bases removed from V and 2 bases from J, the gap between germline ends came to 18 bases. Germline V CDR1 and CDR2: SGHRS, YFSETQ. The CDR3 is 17 residues long. CDR3 protein: CASSLLALGSNTDTQYF. The DNA of the CDR3 is TGCGCCAGCAGCTTACTAGCCCTAGGGTCTAACACAGATACGCAGTATTTT.

The genes are TRBV5-5 and TRBJ2-7; the match to TRBD1 covers 7 bases. CDR3 size: 13 residues. Germline V gene data show CDR1 as SGHKS and CDR2 as YYEKEE (reference sequence). Germline trimming cut 4 bases from V and 2 bases from J; bases unmatched to any gene: 3. Here the CDR3 reads CASSPGTAYEQYF. For the CDR3, the DNA is TGTGCCAGCAGCCCCGGGACAGCCTACGAGCAGTACTTC.

J is TRBJ2-7 and V is TRBV5-6, with 7 nucleotides matching TRBD1. V trimming: 4 bases; J trimming: 1 base; junction bases outside the gene matches: 5. The germline CDR1 and CDR2 sequences are SGHDT and YYEEEE. CDR3 length: 14 amino acids. CDR3 coding DNA: TGTGCCAGCAGCCTAATGGGACAGTCCTACGAGCAGTACTTC. Its translation is CASSLMGQSYEQYF.

The chain links TRBV27 to TRBJ2-7, with TRBD1 identical over 7 bases. J lost 4 bases, V lost 6 bases, and 9 bases had no gene match. This CDR3 comprises 14 residues. Germline CDR1 and CDR2: MNHEY and SMNVEV (reference sequence). The CDR3 region is CASSRTGWEYEQYF. CDR3 nucleotides: TGTGCCAGCAGCAGGACAGGTTGGGAATACGAGCAGTACTTC.

Here the CDR3 reads CASSSFRAGSYGYTF. The CDR3 DNA is TGTGCCAGCAGTTCCTTCAGGGCAGGGAGCTATGGCTACACCTTC. The J gene is TRBJ1-2, the V gene TRBV6-5; perhaps TRBD1 as D (5 bases). CDR3 length: 15 amino acids. Germline loops: CDR1 MNHEY, CDR2 SVGAGI. V lost 4 bases, J lost 4 bases, and 16 bases lay in between.

J is TRBJ2-1 and V is TRBV7-2, with 10 bases lining up with TRBD1. There are 16 residues in the CDR3. J was trimmed by 6 bases and V by 1 base; bases with no gene match: 6. The germline gives CDR1 SGHTA, CDR2 FQGNSA. CDR3 nucleotide sequence: TGTGCCAGCAGCTTAGTCACCCGGACAGGGGGCAATGAGCAGTTCTTC. This translates into CASSLVTRTGGNEQFF.

The gene calls are TRBV7-9 and TRBJ2-5; tentatively, D is TRBD1 (6 bases). V lost 5 bases to trimming and J lost 0 bases, with 10 bases between them. CDR3 size: 14 residues. Germline values: CDR1 SEHNR, CDR2 FQNEAQ (reference sequence). The CDR3 nucleotides read TGTGCCAGCAGCGGCCGGGACAACCAAGAGACCCAGTACTTC. This translates into CASSGRDNQETQYF. Full variable domain (missing parts from reference TRBV7-9 and TRBJ2-5): DTGVSQNPRHKITKRGQNVTFRCDPISEHNRLYWYRQTLGQGPEFLTYFQNEAQLEKSRLLSDRFSAERPKGSFSTLEIQRTEQGDSAMYLCASSGRDNQETQYFGPGTRLLVL.

The chain is built from TRBV10-1 and TRBJ2-1; 10 bases map to TRBD2. The CDR3 consists of 16 residues. J was trimmed by 9 bases and V by 3 bases; bases with no gene match: 11. CDR1 is WNHNN and CDR2 is SYGVQD in the germline V gene (reference sequence). The CDR3 region has the DNA TGCGCCAGCAGTGAAAATCTAGCGGGGGATAGTAGTGAGCAGTTCTTC. Translated: CASSENLAGDSSEQFF.

V and J are TRBV10-3 and TRBJ2-1; D unclear. The CDR3 contains 13 residues. Germline CDR1 ENHRY, CDR2 SYGVKD. The V and J ends lost 0 bases and 8 bases respectively, with 8 bases between them. CDR3: CAISESQRDEQFF. CDR3 DNA: TGTGCCATCAGTGAGTCGCAACGCGATGAGCAGTTCTTC.

This clone has more than one count but fewer than ten. This sequence joins TRBV7-8 and TRBJ1-5; no firm D call. The germline CDR1 and CDR2 sequences are SGHVS and FQNEAQ. V dropped 1 base and J dropped 2 bases, with 0 bases sitting between them. The CDR3 has 12 amino acids. The CDR3 loop reads CASSLGNQPQHF. As DNA, the CDR3 is TGTGCCAGCAGCTTAGGCAATCAGCCCCAGCATTTT.

CDR3 residues: CASSDRASTEAFF. For the CDR3, the DNA is TGTGCCAGCAGTGACAGGGCTAGCACTGAAGCTTTCTTT. V and J are TRBV28 and TRBJ1-1, with 7 nucleotides matching TRBD1. The CDR3 has 13 residues. The germline CDR1 and CDR2 sequences are MDHEN and SYDVKM. Losses at the gene ends were 5 bases for V and 4 bases for J; bases not matched to a gene: 4.

V is TRBV5-4 and J is TRBJ1-2, with D possibly TRBD1 on 5 matching bases. The CDR3 loop spans 14 amino acids. Trimming stripped 5 bases from V and 0 bases from J, with 11 bases between. In germline, CDR1 is SGHNT, CDR2 YYREEE (reference sequence). CDR3: CASRPGGPNYGYTF. The CDR3 DNA is TGTGCCAGCAGACCCGGGGGACCTAACTATGGCTACACCTTC.

The chain couples TRBV27 to TRBJ2-5; D may be TRBD1 (6 bases). The germline V and J ends were trimmed by 6 bases and 2 bases, with 10 bases remaining between them. Germline assignment: CDR1 MNHEY and CDR2 SMNVEV (reference sequence). The CDR3 is 13 residues long. The CDR3: CASRGDMQETQYF. The CDR3, as DNA: TGTGCCAGCAGGGGGGACATGCAAGAGACCCAGTACTTC.

The chain has TRBV19 and TRBJ2-7; weak D call: TRBD2 (7 bases). The CDR3 covers 13 residues. Trimming removed 5 bases at V and 3 bases at J, with 11 bases between. CDR1 is LNHDA, CDR2 SQIVND, per germline (reference sequence). CDR3 protein: CASSWEGDYEQYF. Here the CDR3 DNA reads TGTGCCAGTAGTTGGGAGGGGGACTACGAGCAGTACTTC.

The chain has TRBV6-1 and TRBJ1-1; unclear D gene. The CDR3 runs 15 residues. V gave up 4 bases and J gave up 2 bases, with 14 bases separating them. The germline CDR1 and CDR2 sequences are MNHNS and SASEGT. The DNA for the CDR3 is TGTGCCAGCAGTGGAGCGACAAGCCCTAACACTGAAGCTTTCTTT. This encodes CASSGATSPNTEAFF.

This clone was counted only a few times. The chain carries TRBV9 and TRBJ1-2, with 11 bases aligning to TRBD1. Trimming removed 0 bases from V and 3 bases from J; junction bases left unmatched: 7. Germline V gives CDR1 SGDLS, CDR2 YYNGEE. The CDR3 has 17 amino acids. CDR3 region: CASSVATRGQGDYGYTF. CDR3 in DNA: TGTGCCAGCAGCGTAGCTACGAGGGGACAGGGGGACTATGGCTACACCTTC.

In the case of this clone: The same CDR3 arises from other DNA sequences in this sample as well. The chain carries TRBV30 and TRBJ2-7; possible D gene TRBD1, 5 bases. CDR1 is GTSNPN, CDR2 SVGIG, per germline (reference sequence). V lost 0 bases and J 0 bases, leaving 6 bases between the germline ends. The CDR3 is 13 residues long. For the CDR3, the DNA is TGTGCCTGGAGTGTAGACAGCTCCTACGAGCAGTACTTC. Residues: CAWSVDSSYEQYF.

The chain joins TRBV6-5 to TRBJ2-5, with D perhaps matching TRBD2 (7 bases). V was shortened by 0 bases and J by 2 bases, with 13 bases between the two germline ends. This CDR3 spans 16 amino acids. Germline values: CDR1 MNHEY, CDR2 SVGAGI. The CDR3 DNA follows: TGTGCCAGCAGTTACTCAAGGGGGGGCCTGCAAGAGACCCAGTACTTC. Its translation: CASSYSRGGLQETQYF.

The chain employs TRBV19 and TRBJ1-5, with 10 bases identical to TRBD1. The CDR3 has 17 residues. Germline values: CDR1 LNHDA, CDR2 SQIVND (reference sequence). V shed 5 bases, J shed 2 bases, and the junction held 9 bases outside the gene matches. CDR3 bases: TGTGCCAGTAGTCCTTTGACAGGGGGCAGTGGCAATCAGCCCCAGCATTTT. Translation: CASSPLTGGSGNQPQHF.

The sample holds a few counts of this clone. The rearrangement joins TRBV27 to TRBJ2-7; 10 nucleotides align to TRBD1. The CDR3 consists of 14 residues. CDR1 and CDR2 (germline): MNHEY, SMNVEV (reference sequence). After removal of 4 bases from V and 0 bases from J, the junction contained 0 bases not matched to a gene. CDR3 protein: CASSWTGGSYEQYF. CDR3 DNA: TGTGCCAGCAGTTGGACAGGGGGCTCCTACGAGCAGTACTTC.

The chain joins TRBV27 to TRBJ2-7, with 12 positions matching TRBD2. This CDR3 region has 14 residues. The germline V gene encodes CDR1 MNHEY and CDR2 SMNVEV (reference sequence). The V segment lost 8 bases and the J segment 6 bases; nucleotides outside the gene matches: 8. In DNA form, the CDR3 reads TGTGCCAGCGGCCGAGGACTAGCGGGAATCGAGCAGTACTTC. It is translated as CASGRGLAGIEQYF.

The V gene is TRBV9, the J gene TRBJ2-7; possibly TRBD2 for D (5 bases). Germline CDR1 is SGDLS and CDR2 is YYNGEE. This CDR3 spans 14 amino acids. Trimming took 0 bases from V and 0 from J, leaving 7 bases between them. CDR3 region: CASSVGEISYEQYF. The CDR3 DNA reads TGTGCCAGCAGCGTAGGGGAGATCTCCTACGAGCAGTACTTC. Combining the CDR3 with reference TRBV9 and TRBJ2-7 gives the whole variable domain DSGVTQTPKHLITATGQRVTLRCSPRSGDLSVYWYQQSLDQGLQFLIQYYNGEERAKGNILERFSAQQFPDLHSELNLSSLELGDSALYFCASSVGEISYEQYFGPGTRLTVT.

V and J are TRBV5-1 and TRBJ2-1; 7 bases agree with TRBD2. The V gene's germline CDR1 is SGHRS and CDR2 YFSETQ. The CDR3 totals 15 residues. The ends lost 0 bases at V and 2 bases at J; junction bases unmatched: 2. The CDR3 protein is CASSLGLAAYNEQFF. The DNA of the CDR3 is TGCGCCAGCAGCTTGGGCCTAGCGGCCTACAATGAGCAGTTCTTC.

CDR3 nucleotide sequence: TGTGCCAGTACTCTAGCGGGGACCCAGTACTTC. This sequence encodes CASTLAGTQYF. The rearrangement links TRBV19 to TRBJ2-5; 8 bases fit TRBD2. V was clipped by 7 bases and J by 7 bases; unmatched bases: 2. The CDR3 length is 11 residues. Germline CDR1 is LNHDA and CDR2 is SQIVND (reference sequence).